This is a list of T cell receptor beta chains from one sample in a study of blood T cell repertoires in COVID-19. Profiling relied on immunoSEQ multiplex PCR, and the TCRdb table lists in-frame clones only, not all of them. The data contain 300,000 to 400,000 clones, around nine tenths of them singletons. The sample consisted of peripheral blood. The receptors stem from a woman between 18 and 29 years old who had recovered from COVID-19. Both conserved end residues are part of each CDR3. The D gene is left open where the match is weak. The size of a clone is reported for some rows only, either as once, few or many, or as a class for expanded clones.

cdr3_nt | cdr3_aa | j_call | v_call | clone_size | d_call
TGTGCCACCAGTGATTTAAAGACGGAGGGCCCCCTTAGAACCTGGACGCAGTATTTT | CATSDLKTEGPLRTWTQYF | TRBJ2-3 | TRBV24-1 | - | -
TGTGCCAGTAGTAAGCGGGAGCTTTCCTACAATGAGCAGTTCTTC | CASSKRELSYNEQFF | TRBJ2-1 | TRBV19 | - | TRBD2
TGTGCCAGCAGTCCCGAGGGGGATGAGCAGTTCTTC | CASSPEGDEQFF | TRBJ2-1 | TRBV7-9 | few | -
TGTGCCAGCAGTGAATTCCGGGGGTGGGAAGATACGCAGTATTTT | CASSEFRGWEDTQYF | TRBJ2-3 | TRBV25-1 | - | -
TGCGCCAGCAGCCACCTCGTCGCAGGTGGTGAGCAGTTCTTC | CASSHLVAGGEQFF | TRBJ2-1 | TRBV4-3 | - | -
TGTGCCAGTATGGGGGACAGGGCTGAAGCTTTCTTT | CASMGDRAEAFF | TRBJ1-1 | TRBV19 | - | TRBD1
TGTGCCAGCAGCCGCCAGGGCGACACTGAAGCTTTCTTT | CASSRQGDTEAFF | TRBJ1-1 | TRBV11-3 | - | -
TGTGCCAGCAGCTTAACAGGGAGCCTGAACACCGGGGAGCTGTTTTTT | CASSLTGSLNTGELFF | TRBJ2-2 | TRBV7-2 | - | -
TGCAGCGGCCGGTCAGGCACTGAAGCTTTCTTT | CSGRSGTEAFF | TRBJ1-1 | TRBV29-1 | - | -
TGTGCCAGCAGCTTAGGGGTAGCCTCCTACAATGAGCAGTTCTTC | CASSLGVASYNEQFF | TRBJ2-1 | TRBV7-2 | - | -
TGTGCCAGCAGCCTCCAGGGTAGAGAGACCCAGTACTTC | CASSLQGRETQYF | TRBJ2-5 | TRBV5-6 | - | -
TGTGCCAGTAGAGCGGGACTAGCGGGAGGGTTTGCCTTTTGGAATGAGCAGTTCTTC | CASRAGLAGGFAFWNEQFF | TRBJ2-1 | TRBV19 | - | TRBD2
TGTGCCAGCAGTTACTCCCCGACAGCTAGCACAGATACGCAGTATTTT | CASSYSPTASTDTQYF | TRBJ2-3 | TRBV6-5 | - | -
TGTGCCAGTGGACAGGCGAATAATTCACCCCTCCACTTT | CASGQANNSPLHF | TRBJ1-6 | TRBV24-1 | - | TRBD1
TGCGCCAGCAGCCCGGGGGTGGAGGGGCTCAGCACTGAAGCTTTCTTT | CASSPGVEGLSTEAFF | TRBJ1-1 | TRBV23-1 | - | -
TGTGCCAGCAGCCTCGGCGGGAGGGTTGAGACCCAGTACTTC | CASSLGGRVETQYF | TRBJ2-5 | TRBV7-2 | - | TRBD2
TGTGCCAGTAGTACCTGGGGGGACCAAGAGACCCAGTACTTC | CASSTWGDQETQYF | TRBJ2-5 | TRBV19 | once | -
TGTGCCAGCAGCCTCCTGACTAGCGGCACCACAGATACGCAGTATTTT | CASSLLTSGTTDTQYF | TRBJ2-3 | TRBV13 | - | TRBD2
TGTGCCACCAGCAGACCTCGGGGAAGTAGTAGCAATCAGCCCCAGCATTTT | CATSRPRGSSSNQPQHF | TRBJ1-5 | TRBV15 | - | -
TGTGCCAGCAGCGTAACAGCACGGGGTGATGGCTACACCTTC | CASSVTARGDGYTF | TRBJ1-2 | TRBV9 | - | -
TGTGCCAGCAGTGAATTTAAAGTCGGGAACACCGGGGAGCTGTTTTTT | CASSEFKVGNTGELFF | TRBJ2-2 | TRBV25-1 | - | -
TGTGCCAGCAGCCAAATGGGCAGGGTGGTAGAGACCCAGTACTTC | CASSQMGRVVETQYF | TRBJ2-5 | TRBV3-1/TRBV3-2 | - | -
TGTGCCTGGAGTGGTATCGATGAGCAGTTCTTC | CAWSGIDEQFF | TRBJ2-1 | TRBV30 | - | -
TGTGCCAGCAGTAGGACAGGTTTCGAAGAGGGCAATCAGCCCCAGCATTTT | CASSRTGFEEGNQPQHF | TRBJ1-5 | TRBV2 | - | TRBD1
TGTGCCAGCAGCTTCACAGGGCCGGGAGATACGCAGTATTTT | CASSFTGPGDTQYF | TRBJ2-3 | TRBV11-3 | - | -
TGTGCCAGCAGTGTGCCACTAGCGGGGGACACAGATACGCAGTATTTT | CASSVPLAGDTDTQYF | TRBJ2-3 | TRBV6-1 | - | TRBD2
TGCGCCAGCAGCCAAGATCATCGGGGGACTAGCGGGAGATTCTCCTACAATGAGCAGTTCTTC | CASSQDHRGTSGRFSYNEQFF | TRBJ2-1 | TRBV4-3 | once | TRBD2
TGTGCAAGTCGCTTAGCCATCCTGCACCTCCGGGACAGGGGGCAGACATTGGACAATGAGCAGTTCTTC | CASRLAILHLRDRGQTLDNEQFF | TRBJ2-1 | TRBV12-2 | - | -
TGTGCCAGCAGCAGATGGGGACAGCCTAACTATGGCTACACCTTC | CASSRWGQPNYGYTF | TRBJ1-2 | TRBV5-5 | - | TRBD1
TGTGCCAGCACCCGGACTAGCTCCTACAATGAGCAGTTCTTC | CASTRTSSYNEQFF | TRBJ2-1 | TRBV7-9 | - | TRBD2
TGTGCCAGCAGCCCATGGACAGGGGGTCTGAACACTGAAGCTTTCTTT | CASSPWTGGLNTEAFF | TRBJ1-1 | TRBV7-9 | once | TRBD1
TGTGCCTGGGCGGGACTAGCGGGGGGGAATGAGCAGTTCTTC | CAWAGLAGGNEQFF | TRBJ2-1 | TRBV30 | - | TRBD2
TGTGCCAGCAGCGGCAGCGGTACTAGCACAGATACGCAGTATTTT | CASSGSGTSTDTQYF | TRBJ2-3 | TRBV11-2 | - | -
TGTGCCAGCAGCTTGAATCTTGGACAGAACACTGAAGCTTTCTTT | CASSLNLGQNTEAFF | TRBJ1-1 | TRBV5-6 | - | -
TGTGCCAGCAGAAAGACTAGCGGGTACACAGATACGCAGTATTTT | CASRKTSGYTDTQYF | TRBJ2-3 | TRBV27 | - | TRBD2
TGCGCCAGCAGCCAAGATCTCTTATTCCGCGGGAGAGGAAGAGATACGCAGTATTTT | CASSQDLLFRGRGRDTQYF | TRBJ2-3 | TRBV4-1 | - | TRBD2
TGCGCCAGCAGCTTGGCTTTGTTCGTGACTAGCGGTTTTTCCGGGGAGCTGTTTTTT | CASSLALFVTSGFSGELFF | TRBJ2-2 | TRBV5-1 | - | TRBD2
TGTGCCAGCAGTCCACCCCGGGGGACCGGGGAGCTGTTTTTT | CASSPPRGTGELFF | TRBJ2-2 | TRBV11-3 | - | -
TGTGCCAGCAGCCAAGAGGGTAGCGGCACAGATACGCAGTATTTT | CASSQEGSGTDTQYF | TRBJ2-3 | TRBV14 | - | -